This entry is about one TCR beta chain. The sample is drawn from a study of cytomegalovirus exposure and HLA in healthy donors. Germline loops: CDR1 SGHDT, CDR2 YYEEEE. The V end lost 5 bases, the J end lost 4 bases, and 22 bases lay between the germline ends. This CDR3 comprises 16 residues. The PCR was carried out with 60 Vbeta primers and 13 Jbeta primers. The data were produced by immunoSEQ multiplex PCR, yet TCRdb's version contains in-frame clones alone and is incomplete. The sample yields around 110,000 clones, under 85% seen once. The rearrangement uses TRBV5-6 and TRBJ2-7; weak D call: TRBD1 (6 bases). Sequencing was performed on PBMCs. The receptor was isolated from a male donor in good health and CMV-seronegative. CDR3 DNA sequence: TGTGCCAGCAGATTTCCCCTCAGGGGAACTTGGTACGAGCAGTACTTC. It is translated as CASRFPLRGTWYEQYF.